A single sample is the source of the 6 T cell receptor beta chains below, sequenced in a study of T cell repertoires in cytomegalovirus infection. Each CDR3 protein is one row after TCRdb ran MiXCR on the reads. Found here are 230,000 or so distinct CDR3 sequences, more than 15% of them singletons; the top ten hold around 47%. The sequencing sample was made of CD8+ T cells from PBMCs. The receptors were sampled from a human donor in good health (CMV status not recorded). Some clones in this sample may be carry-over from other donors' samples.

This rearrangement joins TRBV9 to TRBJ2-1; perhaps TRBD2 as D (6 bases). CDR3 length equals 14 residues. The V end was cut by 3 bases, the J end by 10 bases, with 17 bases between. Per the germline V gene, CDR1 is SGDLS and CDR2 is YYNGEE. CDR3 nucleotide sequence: TGTGCCAGCAGCGCCGGGAGTTGGGAGGACGAGCAGTTCTTC. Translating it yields CASSAGSWEDEQFF.

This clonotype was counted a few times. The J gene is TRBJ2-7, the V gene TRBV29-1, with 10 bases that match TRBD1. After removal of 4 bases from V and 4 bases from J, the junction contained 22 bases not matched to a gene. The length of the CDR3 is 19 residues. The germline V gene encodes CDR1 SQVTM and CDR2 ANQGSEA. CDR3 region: CSVGVSGTGDRLTKYEQYF. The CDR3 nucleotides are TGCAGCGTTGGAGTTTCCGGGACAGGGGATCGACTGACAAAGTACGAGCAGTACTTC.

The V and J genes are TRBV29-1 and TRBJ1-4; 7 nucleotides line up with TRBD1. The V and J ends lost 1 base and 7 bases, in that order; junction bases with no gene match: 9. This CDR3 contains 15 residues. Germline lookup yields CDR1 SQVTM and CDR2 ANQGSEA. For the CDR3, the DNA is TGCAGCGTTGAAGGACAGGGTGACCTCGGTGAAAAACTGTTTTTT. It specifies CSVEGQGDLGEKLFF.

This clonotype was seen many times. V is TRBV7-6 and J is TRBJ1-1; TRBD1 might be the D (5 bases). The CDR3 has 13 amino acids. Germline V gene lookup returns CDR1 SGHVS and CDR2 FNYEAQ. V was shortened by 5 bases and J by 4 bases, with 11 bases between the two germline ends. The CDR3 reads CASSPGGATEAFF. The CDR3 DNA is TGTGCCAGCAGCCCCGGTGGGGCCACTGAAGCTTTCTTT.

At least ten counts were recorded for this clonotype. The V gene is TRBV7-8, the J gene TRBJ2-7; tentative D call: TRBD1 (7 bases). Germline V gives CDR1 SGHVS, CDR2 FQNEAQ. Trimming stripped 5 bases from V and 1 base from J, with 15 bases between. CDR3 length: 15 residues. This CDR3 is CASSRSTGTSYEQYF. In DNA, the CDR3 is TGTGCCAGCAGCCGCTCGACAGGGACTTCCTACGAGCAGTACTTC.

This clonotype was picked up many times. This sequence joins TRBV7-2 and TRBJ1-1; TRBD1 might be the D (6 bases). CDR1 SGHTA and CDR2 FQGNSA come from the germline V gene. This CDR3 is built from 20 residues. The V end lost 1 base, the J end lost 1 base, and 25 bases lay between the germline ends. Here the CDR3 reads CASSLDPFYRDGSRNTEAFF. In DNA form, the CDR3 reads TGTGCCAGCAGCTTAGACCCCTTTTACAGGGATGGGTCGAGGAACACTGAAGCTTTCTTT.